The entry below gives a single T cell receptor beta chain sequence along with its context. What it recognizes is unknown. Deep-level assay runs were performed. The table came from immunoSEQ multiplex PCR; TCRdb's copy has only in-frame clones and leaves some out. The sample comprises some 380,000 clones, 90% to 97% of which are singletons, and about 0.32% rests with the top ten. This entry belongs to a study of shared clonotypes between healthy human individuals. Study-wide points: Few donors restricted represented genetic and exposure-history diversity. Shared across a few donors were around 4.7% of the naive CD4 clonotypes.

Germline V gene lookup returns CDR1 GTSNPN and CDR2 SVGIG (reference sequence). The CDR3 contains 12 residues. Trimming took 5 bases from V and 2 from J, leaving 6 bases between them. Specimen: memory CD8+ T cells sorted from blood. Stated subset: CD45RO+ cells pooled with CCR7-negative TemRA cells. The chain recombines TRBV30 with TRBJ2-2; D not resolved. The sequence derives from a man aged 25-40 years in good health. Written as DNA, the CDR3 is TGTGCCTGGTGGAGAAACACCGGGGAGCTGTTTTTT. Protein product: CAWWRNTGELFF.